This T cell receptor beta chain derives from a study of regulatory T cells in long-lasting Graves disease (dated by TCRdb to the early 2020s). General notes on the study: Newly diagnosed Graves' disease patients had taken antithyroid drugs for less than 3 months. Persistent Graves' disease patients were compared with newly diagnosed Graves' disease patients by peripheral blood TCR sequencing and RNA sequencing. The study took place in China and was registered as a clinical trial. A total of roughly 33 samples were covered by TCR sequencing, comprising 13 persistent and around 20 newly diagnosed Graves' disease patients.

This sample's time point label indicates: newly diagnosed GD, antithyroid drugs for less than 3 months. For both TCR sequencing and RNA sequencing, RNA was extracted from PBMCs in TRIzol. The diagnosis of Graves' disease was made according to American Thyroid Association guidelines. Patients were recruited from an endocrinology department in Xi'an, China. Each patient gave about 10 milliliters of peripheral blood, collected in an EDTA anticoagulant tube. Ficoll Paque Plus density gradient separation was used to isolate PBMCs, and no further T cell sorting was done. An Agilent 2100 Bioanalyzer and agarose gel were used to check RNA quality, while a NanoDrop 2000 measured RNA concentration. This clonotype has only a few counts. Its antigen remains unidentified. The record has no base qualities; no much larger clone is one base away. V lost 4 bases and J lost 4 bases, and the count of bases not matched to a germline gene is 13. The CDR3 contains 17 residues, cysteine and phenylalanine counted. Of all the DNA, just the CDR3 is kept, 51 bases in frame from base 1. CDR1 and CDR2 are drawn from the germline V gene: SNHLY, FYNNEI.

Library preparation used multiplex PCR. The sequencer listed for this sample is Illumina HiSeq 4000. iRepertoire HTBI primers and Arm-PCR amplification of CDR3 regions were used to construct TCR beta libraries. Before sequencing, the PCR products went through gel purification. The paper's processing steps were these. Gene usage analysis of CDR3 amino acid clonotypes relied on the roughly 64 TRBV and 14 TRBJ segments identified across samples. COPE and FqMerger were used to merge filtered high-quality paired reads into contigs. BLAST was used to align contigs to IMGT TRBV, TRBD and TRBJ reference genes, and CDR3 was defined according to IMGT. Any clonotype with a frequency above 0.1% was counted as a highly expanded clone. Shannon entropy served as the measure of repertoire diversity, while the Gini coefficient captured V-J evenness. A clonotype found in more than one individual was treated as public. TCRdb trimmed public reads at Q25 via fastp, called clones via MiXCR and kept in-frame beta chains. Here each entry gathers all rows of one CDR3 protein and keeps the most common genes and DNA. V and J calls and clone size were set by TCRdb, not the authors. This sample comprises about half a million distinct CDR3 sequences, about 12% of them detected only once. In total, the top ten clones hold 8% to 10% of the sample.

What the work shows at the level of the full study, not this receptor alone: Compared with newly diagnosed patients, patients with persistent Graves' disease had lower TCR Shannon entropy and fewer highly expanded clones, which suggests clonal expansion. Patients with persistent disease shared more public clonotypes (approximately 2,500) than newly diagnosed patients did (more than 900). Persistent disease showed preferential use of TRBV28, TRBJ1-2 and TRBJ2-5, whereas newly diagnosed disease favored TRBV20-1 and TRBJ2-1. Peripheral blood alone was examined, since thyroid tissue, which constituted the primary lesion, could not be accessed. Only the TCR beta chain was sequenced and analyzed. The small sample size was acknowledged by the authors as a limitation that may reduce accuracy.

Separately, the same data were catalogued under a study of T cells in Graves' hyperthyroidism and ophthalmopathy. The second investigation adds: A patient counted as having stable Graves' hyperthyroidism if no progression to ophthalmopathy occurred over 18 months of follow-up. The hyperthyroidism patients were between 18 and 65 years old and newly diagnosed, with a disease duration of less than 2 months. Patients with uncontrolled infections, other autoimmune diseases, pregnancy or lactation were excluded. Diagnoses relied on clinical symptoms, serum thyroxine and TRAb, thyroid ultrasound and orbital computed tomography. The TCR CDR3 was subjected to a first round of RT-PCR using the HTBI primer set and the Qiagen OneStep RT-PCR kit. Most expanded thyroid clonotypes (frequency above 0.001) were also found in blood, which suggests that blood repertoires may mirror thyroid immune responses. Ophthalmopathy was separated from stable hyperthyroidism by a 13 V-J signature model, with about 88% sensitivity and about 84% specificity obtained in cross-validation and 80%/75% obtained in testing. In validation, the model predicted progression to ophthalmopathy a median of approximately 6.6 months before onset, with 65% to 71% sensitivity and about 75% specificity. To identify distinguishing TCR V-J signatures, a discovery cohort of 90 to 100 patients was used, comprising some 45 with Graves' ophthalmopathy and 57 with stable Graves' hyperthyroidism. Prospective prediction of ophthalmopathy was tested in an independent validation cohort consisting of 18 hyperthyroidism patients and some 15 patients who later progressed to ophthalmopathy. The roughly 100 discovery patients were randomly split 7:3 into training and test sets. In addition, the study compared T-cell repertoires in thyroid tissue and in blood from a handful of Graves' hyperthyroidism patients. After blood sampling, hyperthyroidism patients were treated with methimazole at a starting dose of 30 mg daily, and ophthalmopathy patients were treated with high-dose intravenous methylprednisolone. The libraries were constructed in a second round of multiplex PCR and then size-selected and purified. The libraries were sequenced on an Illumina HiSeq2000 using paired-end 100 bp reads. Raw data were processed with SOAPnuke, discarding reads with adapters, uncalled bases, mean Phred below 15, or no exact constant-primer or identifier match. COPE v1.2.5 was used to merge high-quality paired reads, and clonotypes were defined as unique nucleotide sequences. MiTCR v1.1 was used to align clonotypes to the IMGT TRBV, TRBD and TRBJ reference segments. Only V-J combinations with frequency above 0.0001, covering 99.2% of repertoires, were analysed. The TCS score was defined as the ratio of F50 (clonal expansion) to E x V (chaos), calculated using BLOSUM62-based TCRdist between CDR3 peptides within each V-J. Welch's t-statistics and random forest reduced roughly 540 V-J features to fewer than 15, which were used in a naive Bayes classifier (R e1071). Sample size was not statistically predetermined, and blinding of investigators to group allocation was not performed. The paper describes TCR Vbeta CDR3 sequencing of 120 to 150 peripheral blood samples, made up of 43 ophthalmopathy patients, roughly 72 hyperthyroidism patients and 17 progressor patients.

The source of this sequence is a woman in her 30s with Graves disease. Donor details come from another sample of the same person, matched by shared clones. The input for sequencing was peripheral blood mononuclear cells (PBMCs), taken at new diagnosis, from a patient treated with antithyroid drugs. The chain is assembled from TRBV2 and TRBJ2-5; 9 junctional bases match TRBD1. The bases read TGTGCCAGCAGTGGGGCTTCGGGGACAGGGATTCGAGAGACCCAGTACTTC. Translated, this is CASSGASGTGIRETQYF.